The 4 T cell receptor beta chains in this list originate from one sample, sequenced in a study of monozygotic twins with cystic fibrosis. TCRdb keeps only in-frame clones here, not all; method: immunoSEQ multiplex PCR. The sample lists over 25,000 clones; roughly 97% were seen once. The sample comprised blood. The receptor source for this set is a girl between 2 and 10 years old with cystic fibrosis.

The chain combines TRBV4-3 with TRBJ2-3, with a tentative D call TRBD1 (5 bases). Germline V lookup: CDR1 LGHNA, CDR2 YSLEER. CDR3 length equals 13 residues. V lost 4 bases to trimming and J lost 5 bases, with 10 bases between them. CDR3 coding DNA: TGCGCCAGCAGCCCTAAAAGGGGAGATACGCAGTATTTT. Residues: CASSPKRGDTQYF.

The chain combines TRBV7-9 with TRBJ2-5; D is unclear. Germline CDR1 is SEHNR and CDR2 is FQNEAQ (reference sequence). The V and J ends lost 7 bases and 0 bases respectively, with 6 bases between them. The CDR3 extends over 12 amino acids. DNA of the CDR3: TGTGCCAGCACCCCGTACCAAGAGACCCAGTACTTC. Translated, it gives CASTPYQETQYF.

This chain uses TRBV15 with TRBJ1-3; the D gene is possibly TRBD1 (5 bases). V shed 1 base and J shed 1 base, with 17 bases lying between them. The germline V gene has CDR1 LNHNV and CDR2 YYDKDF (reference sequence). The CDR3 extends over 18 amino acids. CDR3 DNA sequence: TGTGCCACCAGCAGAGCCGGGGCCGGTGGCGGATCTGGAAACACCATATATTTT. It specifies CATSRAGAGGGSGNTIYF.

V is TRBV19 and J is TRBJ2-7, with TRBD2 as a possible D gene (5 bases). Trimming shortened V by 3 bases and J by 6 bases, and 15 bases separated the two germline ends. The germline V gene encodes CDR1 LNHDA and CDR2 SQIVND (reference sequence). The length of the CDR3 is 14 residues. The CDR3 DNA follows: TGTGCCAGTAGTATTCTGGGGAGCTCTCCCGAGCAGTACTTC. Its protein product is CASSILGSSPEQYF. Combining the CDR3 with reference TRBV19 and TRBJ2-7 gives the whole variable domain DGGITQSPKYLFRKEGQNVTLSCEQNLNHDAMYWYRQDPGQGLRLIYYSQIVNDFQKGDIAEGYSVSREKKESFPLTVTSAQKNPTAFYLCASSILGSSPEQYFGPGTRLTVT.